This T cell receptor beta chain was recovered during a study of blood T cell repertoires in COVID-19. Study in general: Whether acute or convalescent, the COVID-19 samples came from the United States, Italy and Spain. PBMCs, B-cell-depleted T cells, or T cells provided the cDNA or gDNA that made up the material.

Source study methods: From reference gene primer amplification, estimates of nucleated cell counts were derived. Only in-frame clones appear in the TCRdb table, and some are missing; sequencing was by immunoSEQ multiplex PCR. V and J calls and clone size are given by that table; D and trimming were obtained from the DNA. The sample has some 270,000 clones; 89% are singletons. Germline lookup yields CDR1 GTSNPN and CDR2 SVGIG (reference sequence). The CDR3 has 13 amino acids. J was trimmed by 4 bases and V by 5 bases; bases with no gene match: 3. Material for sequencing was peripheral blood. The chain uses TRBV30 and TRBJ2-7; 12 bases map to TRBD1. The source of this sequence is a woman in her forties who had recovered from COVID-19. CDR3 bases: TGTGCCTGGGCGGGACAGGGGGCTTACGAGCAGTACTTC. Translated, it gives CAWAGQGAYEQYF.